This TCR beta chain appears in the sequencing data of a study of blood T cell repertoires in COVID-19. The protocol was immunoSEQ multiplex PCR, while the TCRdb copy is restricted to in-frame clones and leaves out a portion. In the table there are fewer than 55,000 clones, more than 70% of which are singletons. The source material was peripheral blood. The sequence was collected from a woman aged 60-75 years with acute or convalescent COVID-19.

The CDR3 spells CASSLTGVRTDTQYF. The CDR3 coding sequence is TGTGCCAGCAGCCTGACAGGGGTGCGCACAGATACGCAGTATTTT. J is TRBJ2-3 and V is TRBV7-9; 8 bases are a match to TRBD1. Trimming took 5 bases from V and 1 from J; bases not matched to a gene: 5. Looked up from germline, CDR1 is SEHNR and CDR2 is FQNEAQ (reference sequence). CDR3 length: 15 amino acids.